This T cell receptor beta chain originates from a study of T cells after yellow fever vaccination. Trimming took off 10 bases at V and 6 bases at J, with 13 bases between the two ends. CDR1 is MNHEY, CDR2 SVGEGT, per germline. This CDR3 region has 11 residues. About this clonotype: Its cognate antigen is unknown.

TCRdb analysed the 5' RACE reads with MiXCR anew, one entry per CDR3 protein. The sample lists 200,000 to 300,000 distinct CDR3 sequences; about an eighth were seen once. Study-wide results and caveats: The appearance of a small share of clonotypes in both CD4 and CD8 compartments was observed.

The chain joins TRBV6-2 or TRBV6-3 to TRBJ2-7, with a tentative D call TRBD2 (5 bases). This receptor was identified in a man between 25 and 39 years old who received the YFV17D yellow fever vaccine. This sample comprised CD4+ T cells sorted from PBMCs, obtained 45 days after the yellow fever booster vaccination. DNA of the CDR3: TGTGCCACCGCCGGACTTGCCGAGCAGTACTTC. It encodes CATAGLAEQYF.